This T cell receptor beta chain was sequenced in a study of T cell clonality in common variable immunodeficiency. The study, taken as a whole, reports: Compared with healthy controls, CVID subjects showed increased TCRbeta clonality, mostly in about a third. Compared with controls, CVID subjects had fewer shared TCRbeta clones.

Profiled with immunoSEQ multiplex PCR; TCRdb holds only in-frame clones, not every one. The sample has under 65,000 clones, none seen only once. This clone was seen repeatedly, ten times or more. Its specificity is not known. Read coverage stops 3 residues before the CDR3 terminus; the germline J gene supplies the remainder. Germline V gene data show CDR1 as SGHAT and CDR2 as FQNNGV. Trimming removed 5 bases at V and 6 bases at J, with 9 bases between. This CDR3 has 12 residues. The specimen sequenced was peripheral blood mononuclear cells. The receptor was isolated from a person aged 18 to 75 in good health. The genes are TRBV11-2 and TRBJ2-3, with D uncertain. The chain's CDR3 is CASSPQRDTQYF. The CDR3 bases that were read are TGTGCCAGCAGCCCCCAGAGGGATACG. The variable domain in full, completed from reference TRBV11-2 and TRBJ2-3, reads EAGVAQSPRYKIIEKRQSVAFWCNPISGHATLYWYQQILGQGPKLLIQFQNNGVVDDSQLPKDRFSAERLKGVDSTLKIQPAKLEDSAVYLCASSPQRDTQYFGPGTRLTVL.